Listed below are T cell receptor beta chains from one sample, sequenced in a study of cytomegalovirus exposure and HLA in healthy donors. Some clones are missing from TCRdb's copy, which holds only in-frame ones; the method was immunoSEQ multiplex PCR. Among about 55,000 clones listed, 90% were seen once. Source material: PBMCs. These receptors all come from a man between 18 and 29 years old in good health and CMV-seronegative. The CDR3 runs from the conserved cysteine through the conserved F or W. D genes are given only for firm matches. Clone size appears in some rows only: once, few, many, or a class for an expanded clone.

v_gene: TRBV7-9; d_gene: TRBD1; abundance: NA; j_gene: TRBJ2-4; CDR3nt: TGTGCCAGCAGCGCGGGACAGGAGACGGGAGCCAAAAACATTCAGTACTTC; CDR3aa: CASSAGQETGAKNIQYF
v_gene: TRBV10-2; d_gene: TRBD1; abundance: NA; j_gene: TRBJ1-5; CDR3nt: TGCGCCAGCAATTCTGGACAGGGAGGCCAGCCCCAGCATTTT; CDR3aa: CASNSGQGGQPQHF
v_gene: TRBV19; d_gene: NA; abundance: NA; j_gene: TRBJ2-5; CDR3nt: TGTGCCAGTAGCCCATCTAGTGGAGAGACCCAGTACTTC; CDR3aa: CASSPSSGETQYF
v_gene: TRBV7-2; d_gene: NA; abundance: NA; j_gene: TRBJ2-5; CDR3nt: TGTGCCAGCAGCAAGTACAGGGAGGAGACCCAGTACTTC; CDR3aa: CASSKYREETQYF
v_gene: TRBV28; d_gene: NA; abundance: NA; j_gene: TRBJ2-3; CDR3nt: TGTGCCAGCAGCCCACAGGGCCCAGATACGCAGTATTTT; CDR3aa: CASSPQGPDTQYF
v_gene: TRBV16; d_gene: NA; abundance: NA; j_gene: TRBJ1-2; CDR3nt: TGTGCCAGCAGCCAATGGTCCGGGGATGGCTACACCTTC; CDR3aa: CASSQWSGDGYTF
v_gene: TRBV19; d_gene: TRBD1; abundance: NA; j_gene: TRBJ2-7; CDR3nt: TGTGCCAGTAGTGCGGGACAGGGGAGCTCCTACGAGCAGTACTTC; CDR3aa: CASSAGQGSSYEQYF
v_gene: TRBV18; d_gene: NA; abundance: NA; j_gene: TRBJ2-6; CDR3nt: TGTGCCAGCTCACCAAACTCCTATACTGGGGCCAACGTCCTGACTTTC; CDR3aa: CASSPNSYTGANVLTF
v_gene: TRBV7-8; d_gene: TRBD1; abundance: NA; j_gene: TRBJ2-1; CDR3nt: TGTGCCAGCAGCTCACCTGACAGGGCTAAGTACAATGAGCAGTTCTTC; CDR3aa: CASSSPDRAKYNEQFF
v_gene: TRBV2; d_gene: NA; abundance: NA; j_gene: TRBJ2-3; CDR3nt: TGTGCCAGCAGCGAAGGGGCGGGAAACACAGATACGCAGTATTTT; CDR3aa: CASSEGAGNTDTQYF
v_gene: TRBV10-2; d_gene: NA; abundance: NA; j_gene: TRBJ1-1; CDR3nt: TGCGCCAGCAGCGCGACAGGCACTGAAGCTTTCTTT; CDR3aa: CASSATGTEAFF
v_gene: TRBV5-1; d_gene: NA; abundance: NA; j_gene: TRBJ2-5; CDR3nt: TGCGCCAGCAGCTCCGGTCTCAGCGTCGTGGGAGAGACCCAGTACTTC; CDR3aa: CASSSGLSVVGETQYF
v_gene: TRBV5-1; d_gene: NA; abundance: NA; j_gene: TRBJ2-5; CDR3nt: TGCGCCAGCAGCTTGGGACGGGAACGTCTGGAGACCCAGTACTTC; CDR3aa: CASSLGRERLETQYF
v_gene: TRBV6-1; d_gene: NA; abundance: NA; j_gene: TRBJ1-1; CDR3nt: TGTGCCAGCAGTGAACTAAGACAGGACACTGAAGCTTTCTTT; CDR3aa: CASSELRQDTEAFF
v_gene: TRBV5-4; d_gene: TRBD2; abundance: NA; j_gene: TRBJ2-5; CDR3nt: TGTGCCAGCAGCGGCCGCGGGACTAGCGGAATCCAAGAGACCCAGTACTTC; CDR3aa: CASSGRGTSGIQETQYF
v_gene: TRBV7-6; d_gene: TRBD1; abundance: NA; j_gene: TRBJ1-5; CDR3nt: TGTGCCAGCAGCACGCGGACAGGTCGCAATCAGCCCCAGCATTTT; CDR3aa: CASSTRTGRNQPQHF
v_gene: TRBV5-1; d_gene: NA; abundance: NA; j_gene: TRBJ2-7; CDR3nt: TGCGCCAGCAAATTGTGGGGCAGGGAAGAAGACGAGCAGTACTTC; CDR3aa: CASKLWGREEDEQYF
v_gene: TRBV13; d_gene: TRBD1; abundance: few; j_gene: TRBJ1-2; CDR3nt: TGTGCCAGCAGCCCAGGGACAGTGAACTATGGCTACACCTTC; CDR3aa: CASSPGTVNYGYTF
v_gene: TRBV25-1; d_gene: NA; abundance: NA; j_gene: TRBJ2-7; CDR3nt: TGTGCCAGCAGTGAATCGAATAGGGCGGGGTACTCCTACGAGCAGTACTTC; CDR3aa: CASSESNRAGYSYEQYF
v_gene: TRBV11-2; d_gene: NA; abundance: NA; j_gene: TRBJ1-2; CDR3nt: TGTGCCAGCAGCTTTAGCCAGGGCTATGGCTACACCTTC; CDR3aa: CASSFSQGYGYTF
v_gene: TRBV2; d_gene: NA; abundance: few; j_gene: TRBJ2-3; CDR3nt: TGTGCCAGCAGTGGGTCAGCGATCACAGATACGCAGTATTTT; CDR3aa: CASSGSAITDTQYF
v_gene: TRBV6-5; d_gene: TRBD1; abundance: once; j_gene: TRBJ2-7; CDR3nt: TGTGCCAGCAGGAGGGGACAGGGGGCGGCCTACGAGCAGTACTTC; CDR3aa: CASRRGQGAAYEQYF
v_gene: TRBV27; d_gene: TRBD2; abundance: NA; j_gene: TRBJ2-7; CDR3nt: TGTGCCAGCAGTTTGAAACCTGGACTAGCGGGAGGCAACTCCTACGAGCAGTACTTC; CDR3aa: CASSLKPGLAGGNSYEQYF
v_gene: TRBV20-1; d_gene: NA; abundance: NA; j_gene: TRBJ2-1; CDR3nt: TGCAGTGCTCGGGAGTACAATGAGCAGTTCTTC; CDR3aa: CSAREYNEQFF
v_gene: TRBV18; d_gene: TRBD1; abundance: NA; j_gene: TRBJ1-2; CDR3nt: TGTGCCAGCTCACCAAGGACAGGTCCTAATACTAACTATGGCTACACCTTC; CDR3aa: CASSPRTGPNTNYGYTF
v_gene: TRBV4-1; d_gene: TRBD1; abundance: NA; j_gene: TRBJ2-1; CDR3nt: TGCGCCAGCAGCCACCCGGGACAGGACAATGAGCAGTTCTTC; CDR3aa: CASSHPGQDNEQFF
v_gene: TRBV11-2; d_gene: TRBD2; abundance: once; j_gene: TRBJ2-5; CDR3nt: TGTGCCAGCAGCCCTTTCGGGGGGGCTAAAGAGACCCAGTACTTC; CDR3aa: CASSPFGGAKETQYF
v_gene: TRBV5-4; d_gene: TRBD2; abundance: NA; j_gene: TRBJ2-3; CDR3nt: TGTGCCAGCAGTCACAGGACTAGCGAGTTCACAGATACGCAGTATTTT; CDR3aa: CASSHRTSEFTDTQYF